Detailed here is one T cell receptor beta chain. This entry belongs to a study of cytomegalovirus exposure and HLA in healthy donors. The CDR3 is 18 amino acids. The germline V gene has CDR1 KGHSH and CDR2 LQKENI. V gave up 0 bases and J gave up 0 bases; unmatched junction bases: 5. PCR primers comprised 60 Vbeta and 13 Jbeta primers. Produced via immunoSEQ multiplex PCR; TCRdb's table is partial and in-frame only. This sample has roughly 140,000 clones, with around 82% found just once. Sequencing was performed on PBMCs. The rearrangement uses TRBV18 and TRBJ2-6; 7 positions agree with TRBD1. This receptor was identified in a middle-aged man in good health and CMV-seropositive. The CDR3 reads CASSPPATGSSGANVLTF. DNA for the CDR3: TGTGCCAGCTCACCACCGGCGACAGGGAGCTCTGGGGCCAACGTCCTGACTTTC.